This TCR beta chain is from a study of blood T cell repertoires in COVID-19. Study details: COVID-19 samples, acute and convalescent, were from the United States, Italy and Spain. PBMCs, B-cell-depleted T cells, or T cells provided the cDNA or gDNA that made up the material.

This clone has only one observation. Germline values: CDR1 WSHSY, CDR2 SAAADI. This CDR3 is built from 17 residues. J gave up 7 bases and V 1 base, and 8 bases lay outside the gene matches. Original data processing: From reference gene primer amplification, estimates of nucleated cell counts were derived. The data were produced by immunoSEQ multiplex PCR, yet TCRdb's version contains in-frame clones alone and is incomplete. The V and J calls and clone size are taken from that table; D and trimming were inferred from the DNA. This table holds 200,000 to 250,000 clones, 80% found once. The chain recombines TRBV10-2 with TRBJ2-1; 12 positions match TRBD2. The origin of this receptor is an older woman with acute or convalescent COVID-19. Sequenced input: peripheral blood. The DNA for the CDR3 is TGCGCCAGCAGTGAGTTCTCTAGCGGGAGGGCCGGGAATGAGCAGTTCTTC. It yields the protein CASSEFSSGRAGNEQFF.